The 13 T cell receptor beta chains presented below share a single source sample, sequenced in a study of CD8+CD57+ T cells in acquired aplastic anemia (dated by TCRdb to 2016 to 2018). The data were produced on an Illumina HiSeq 2000. Genomic DNA served as template for TCR beta VDJ combination and CDR3 sequence profiling. Through fastp at Q25 and MiXCR, TCRdb rebuilt clones from the public reads, retaining in-frame beta chains. Rows matching on CDR3 protein sequence are summarized as one entry with the most common DNA and genes. The sample yields more than 100,000 distinct CDR3 sequences; about 40% were counted once. 8% to 9% of the sample is taken by the ten largest. Sequencing was carried out using sorted CD4+, CD8+, or CD8+CD57+ T cells (not recorded which) from PBMCs. These receptors were collected from a human donor in good health, serving as a control.

This clonotype came up a few times. A read error may explain this, as a much larger clone is one base away. This chain connects TRBV5-8 to TRBJ1-1, with no clear D. Germline V gene data show CDR1 as SGHTS and CDR2 as YDEGEE. The CDR3 consists of 13 residues. CDR3 residues: CAGSLWGNTEAFF. The CDR3 DNA reads TGTGCCGGCAGCTTGTGGGGGAACACTGAAGCTTTCTTT.

This clonotype showed up just a few times. CDR3 sequence: CATSDGGGSKLFF. CDR3 DNA sequence: TGTGCCACCAGCGACGGGGGGGGCTCAAAACTGTTTTTT. The V and J genes are TRBV15 and TRBJ1-4; weak D call: TRBD1 (6 bases). This CDR3 is 13 amino acids long. Germline V CDR1 and CDR2: LNHNV, YYDKDF (reference sequence). V shed 5 bases and J shed 10 bases, with 14 bases lying between them.

The rearrangement links TRBV24-1 to TRBJ2-1, with 12 bases that match TRBD2. The CDR3 sequence is 17 residues long. Germline CDR1 is KGHDR and CDR2 is SFDVKD. The ends lost 3 bases at V and 4 bases at J; junction bases unmatched: 6. The CDR3 nucleotides read TGTGCCACCAGTGATATGCTAGCGGGAGGGGGTTACAATGAGCAGTTCTTC. It translates to CATSDMLAGGGYNEQFF.

This clonotype has at least ten counts. The genes are TRBV3-1 and TRBJ1-2; TRBD1 matches 7 bases. Trimming removed 0 bases from V and 7 bases from J; junction bases left unmatched: 8. Per germline, CDR1 LGHDT and CDR2 YNNKEL (reference sequence). CDR3 size: 15 residues. The CDR3 is CASSQEYETGLGYTF. The DNA of the CDR3 is TGTGCCAGCAGCCAAGAGTACGAGACAGGGCTTGGCTACACCTTC.

This rearrangement joins TRBV25-1 to TRBJ1-2, with TRBD1 as a possible D gene (5 bases). The length of the CDR3 is 17 residues. Germline assignment: CDR1 MGHDK and CDR2 SYGVNS. Between the trimmed V and J ends, which lost 7 bases and 10 bases, there was a span of 31 bases. In DNA, the CDR3 is TGTGCCAGCAAGTCCCCCCTTGGACGAGGGGCCGGACCCTCCTACACCTTC. This sequence encodes CASKSPLGRGAGPSYTF.

This clonotype was recorded many times. The V gene is TRBV12-3 or TRBV12-4, the J gene TRBJ2-5, with D perhaps assigned TRBD1 or TRBD2 (6 bases each). The CDR3 sequence is 13 residues long. V gave up 3 bases and J gave up 7 bases, with 12 bases separating them. The CDR3 sequence: CASSLGGGGTQYF. Here the CDR3 DNA reads TGTGCCAGCAGTTTGGGTGGAGGGGGGACCCAGTACTTC.

The sample holds many counts of this clonotype. The chain employs TRBV5-5 and TRBJ2-1, with a possible D match to TRBD1 (6 bases). V shed 0 bases and J shed 14 bases, with 15 bases lying between them. Germline values: CDR1 SGHKS, CDR2 YYEKEE (reference sequence). The CDR3 totals 13 residues. The CDR3, as DNA: TGTGCCAGCAGCTTGGAGATCTGGGGGCTGAAGTTCTTC. This encodes CASSLEIWGLKFF.

This clonotype appeared many times. The rearrangement uses TRBV7-2 and TRBJ2-7; D not resolved. This CDR3 has 14 residues. Germline CDR1 is SGHTA and CDR2 is FQGNSA. With 5 bases removed from V and 3 bases from J, the gap between germline ends came to 14 bases. This CDR3 reads CASSRKDLFYEQYF. The CDR3 DNA reads as TGTGCCAGCAGCCGCAAGGACCTCTTCTACGAGCAGTACTTC.

The chain combines TRBV3-1 with TRBJ2-2; either TRBD1 or TRBD2 may fit D (6 bases each). Germline CDR1 and CDR2: LGHDT and YNNKEL (reference sequence). With 6 bases removed from V and 8 bases from J, the gap between germline ends came to 16 bases. This CDR3 contains 14 residues. In DNA, the CDR3 is TGTGCCAGCAGGCGGGACACTTGGGCGGGGGAGCTGTTTTTT. This translates into CASRRDTWAGELFF.

As concerns this clonotype: The CDR3 does not close with the conserved phenylalanine or tryptophan, likely indicating a read error. The chain links TRBV19 to TRBJ1-2; possible D gene TRBD1, 6 bases. The V and J ends lost 4 bases and 4 bases respectively, with 16 bases between them. The germline gives CDR1 LNHDA, CDR2 SQIVND (reference sequence). This CDR3 contains 15 residues. The CDR3 DNA reads as TGTGCCAGTAGTAGCGGCGGGGGCGAGATCTATGGCTACACCTCC. Amino acid sequence: CASSSGGGEIYGYTS.

The V and J genes are TRBV3-1 and TRBJ1-4; 9 nucleotides align to TRBD1. Trimming removed 4 bases from V and 3 bases from J; junction bases left unmatched: 3. CDR1 is LGHDT and CDR2 is YNNKEL in the germline V gene (reference sequence). The CDR3 runs 15 residues. CDR3 amino acids: CASSLGTGSNEKLFF. The CDR3 nucleotides are TGTGCCAGCAGCCTTGGGACAGGGTCTAATGAAAAACTGTTTTTT.

The chain combines TRBV2 with TRBJ1-1; D call uncertain. Germline V gene data show CDR1 as SNHLY and CDR2 as FYNNEI. V lost 7 bases and J 1 base, leaving 7 bases between the germline ends. This CDR3 spans 12 amino acids. In DNA form, the CDR3 reads TGTGCCAGCACGGCTGGGAACACTGAAGCTTTCTTT. This codes for CASTAGNTEAFF.

This clonotype was picked up a small number of times. The CDR3 sequence is CASGLVMDGRTPNGAETQYF. CDR3 coding DNA: TGTGCTAGTGGTTTGGTAATGGACGGGCGGACACCCAATGGGGCAGAGACCCAGTACTTC. The chain recombines TRBV12-5 with TRBJ2-5, with D perhaps matching TRBD1 (5 bases). V dropped 0 bases and J dropped 4 bases, with 27 bases sitting between them. This CDR3 contains 20 residues. Per germline, CDR1 LGHNT and CDR2 FRNRAP.